The 30 T cell receptor beta chains given below trace back to one sample, sequenced in a study of cytomegalovirus exposure and HLA in healthy donors (dated by TCRdb to about 2017). The library was produced with the immunoSEQ multiplex PCR assay. For the multiplex PCR, a mixture combining 60 forward primers for TCR Vbeta segments and 13 reverse primers for TCR Jbeta segments was used. TCRdb carries this immuneACCESS record with in-frame sequences only. Its versions omit some clonotypes, under half of them owing to an unresolved V gene in the studies checked, with the rest unexplained. The sample table contains roughly 69,000 clones; only one count was recorded for around 70% of them. Around 13% of the sample belongs to the ten largest clones. Sequences were obtained from PBMCs. These receptors all stem from a male donor in good health and CMV-seropositive.

This clone was found once. The chain is built from TRBV5-1 and TRBJ2-5; 7 nucleotides agree with TRBD1. The V gene's germline CDR1 is SGHRS and CDR2 YFSETQ. The CDR3 is 14 residues long. J lost 3 bases, V lost 3 bases, and 5 bases had no gene match. The CDR3 reads CASSSGTAKETQYF. DNA of the CDR3: TGCGCCAGCAGCTCCGGGACAGCGAAAGAGACCCAGTACTTC.

This clone appeared a few times. The CDR3 region has the DNA TGTGCCAGCTCACCCCCGTACAGGGCGGACGAGCAGTACTTC. This translates into CASSPPYRADEQYF. The V call is TRBV18, the J call TRBJ2-7; D is perhaps TRBD1 (6 bases). The ends were cut back, 3 bases at V and 5 bases at J, with 14 bases in the middle. The germline CDR1 and CDR2 sequences are KGHSH and LQKENI. The CDR3 has 14 residues.

The rearrangement links TRBV30 to TRBJ2-4; the D gene is possibly TRBD2 (6 bases). This CDR3 has 14 residues. Germline loops: CDR1 GTSNPN, CDR2 SVGIG (reference sequence). Trimming pared 2 bases from V and 3 bases from J, leaving 11 bases between. The CDR3 is CAWSYSGGKNIQYF. The CDR3 bases are TGTGCCTGGAGTTATTCCGGGGGCAAAAACATTCAGTACTTC.

This clone occurred once. V usage is TRBV5-6 and J usage is TRBJ2-5, with TRBD2 matching 13 bases. Germline CDR1 reads SGHDT; CDR2 reads YYEEEE. The junction had 6 bases not matched to a gene; V was cut back by 3 bases and J by 7 bases. CDR3 length: 15 residues. CDR3 region: CASSYGLAGVRTQYF. The CDR3 DNA reads TGTGCCAGCAGCTACGGACTAGCGGGGGTAAGGACCCAGTACTTC.

V gene TRBV5-4 combines with J gene TRBJ2-5; 8 positions agree with TRBD1. The CDR3 is 14 residues long. Trimming at V came to 4 bases and at J to 3 bases, leaving 5 bases not matched to a gene. Germline V lookup: CDR1 SGHNT, CDR2 YYREEE (reference sequence). The CDR3 protein is CASSTQGAKETQYF. CDR3 coding DNA: TGTGCCAGCAGCACTCAGGGGGCGAAAGAGACCCAGTACTTC.

This clone was recorded a few times. The chain has TRBV6-6 and TRBJ1-6; TRBD1 aligns across 9 bases. V was pared by 8 bases and J by 9 bases, with 5 bases of the junction left unmatched. CDR1 MNHNY and CDR2 SVGAGI come from the germline V gene (reference sequence). The CDR3 is 13 amino acids. The chain's CDR3 is CASGRDRVSPLHF. In nucleotides, the CDR3 is TGTGCCAGCGGCCGGGACAGGGTTTCACCCCTCCACTTT.

The genes are TRBV7-6 and TRBJ1-2, with a tentative D call TRBD1 (5 bases). The CDR3 is 15 amino acids. Germline-derived CDR1 and CDR2 are SGHVS and FNYEAQ. Trimming left V 5 bases short and J 4 bases short, with 17 bases between. This CDR3 is CASSPDIGGTYGYTF. CDR3 DNA sequence: TGTGCCAGCAGCCCTGACATCGGAGGGACCTATGGCTACACCTTC. The complete variable domain, with remaining parts taken from reference TRBV7-6 and TRBJ1-2, reads GAGVSQSPRYKVTKRGQDVALRCDPISGHVSLYWYRQALGQGPEFLTYFNYEAQQDKSGLPNDRFSAERPEGSISTLTIQRTEQRDSAMYRCASSPDIGGTYGYTFGSGTRLTVV.

This clone turned up a few times. The gene calls are TRBV7-9 and TRBJ2-1; D may be TRBD2 (5 bases). V was shortened by 5 bases and J by 10 bases, with 18 bases between the two germline ends. Germline lookup yields CDR1 SEHNR and CDR2 FQNEAQ (reference sequence). The CDR3 contains 14 residues. The CDR3 nucleotides read TGTGCCAGCAGCGTCCTCCGGAGGTTAGGGGAGCAGTTCTTC. Its translation: CASSVLRRLGEQFF.

The chain recombines TRBV2 with TRBJ2-3, with D possibly being TRBD2 (6 bases). Trimming took 1 base from V and 3 from J, leaving 11 bases between them. Germline assignment: CDR1 SNHLY and CDR2 FYNNEI. This CDR3 has 15 amino acids. CDR3 sequence (DNA): TGTGCCAGCAGTGAAGGGACTACGCCGACAGATACGCAGTATTTT. Translated, it gives CASSEGTTPTDTQYF. The entire variable domain, with the rest obtained from reference TRBV2 and TRBJ2-3, is as follows: EPEVTQTPSHQVTQMGQEVILRCVPISNHLYFYWYRQILGQKVEFLVSFYNNEISEKSEIFDDQFSVERPDGSNFTLKIRSTKLEDSAMYFCASSEGTTPTDTQYFGPGTRLTVL.

The genes are TRBV7-3 and TRBJ2-7; 8 positions match TRBD1. The CDR3 runs to 13 residues. J lost 0 bases, V lost 8 bases, and 3 bases had no gene match. Per the germline V gene, CDR1 is SGHTA and CDR2 is FQGTGA. The CDR3, as DNA: TGTGCCAGCGGGACAGGTAGCTCCTACGAGCAGTACTTC. As protein: CASGTGSSYEQYF.

The chain couples TRBV5-5 to TRBJ2-7; 7 nucleotides align to TRBD1. Trimming took 4 bases from V and 5 from J; bases not matched to a gene: 6. Germline V gene data show CDR1 as SGHKS and CDR2 as YYEKEE (reference sequence). This CDR3 is built from 13 residues. The CDR3 region is CASSLGQSNEQYF. CDR3 in DNA: TGTGCCAGCAGCCTGGGACAGAGTAACGAGCAGTACTTC.

The sample holds a few counts of this clone. The V call is TRBV10-3, the J call TRBJ2-2, with TRBD2 matching over 8 bases. Germline V gene sequence: CDR1 ENHRY, CDR2 SYGVKD. The CDR3 has 15 residues. J was trimmed by 3 bases and V by 10 bases; bases with no gene match: 10. The CDR3 is CATSGGGTYTGELFF. CDR3 DNA: TGTGCCACTTCGGGGGGGGGCACGTACACCGGGGAGCTGTTTTTT.

V and J are TRBV6-5 and TRBJ2-7, with TRBD1 matching 9 bases. CDR1 is MNHEY and CDR2 is SVGAGI in the germline V gene. The CDR3 is 14 residues long. V shed 10 bases and J 5 bases; nucleotides not matched to a gene: 12. CDR3 sequence (DNA): TGTGCCAAATCTTTCGGGACAGGGATCCACGAGCAGTACTTC. Translating gives CAKSFGTGIHEQYF.

Only a few counts were recorded for this clone. The CDR3 protein is CASSPQGPNYGYTF. The CDR3 coding sequence is TGTGCCAGTAGCCCGCAGGGCCCTAACTATGGCTACACCTTC. The chain carries TRBV19 and TRBJ1-2, with D tentatively TRBD1 (5 bases). The CDR3 runs 14 residues. Trimming took off 6 bases at V and 0 bases at J, with 11 bases between the two ends. The germline CDR1 and CDR2 sequences are LNHDA and SQIVND (reference sequence). Together with reference TRBV19 and TRBJ1-2, the CDR3 gives the full variable domain: DGGITQSPKYLFRKEGQNVTLSCEQNLNHDAMYWYRQDPGQGLRLIYYSQIVNDFQKGDIAEGYSVSREKKESFPLTVTSAQKNPTAFYLCASSPQGPNYGYTFGSGTRLTVV.

The rearrangement uses TRBV19 and TRBJ2-6; D unclear. Trimming took off 7 bases at V and 0 bases at J, with 10 bases between the two ends. CDR1 and CDR2 (germline): LNHDA, SQIVND (reference sequence). The length of the CDR3 is 15 residues. This CDR3 is CASTFMSSGANVLTF. For the CDR3, the DNA is TGTGCCAGTACCTTTATGAGCTCTGGGGCCAACGTCCTGACTTTC.

This clone was seen once. J is TRBJ1-3 and V is TRBV6-6; the D is unclear. Trimming shortened V by 1 base and J by 1 base, and 8 bases separated the two germline ends. Germline values: CDR1 MNHNY, CDR2 SVGAGI (reference sequence). The CDR3 spans 15 residues. The CDR3 here is CASSYFGDSGNTIYF. CDR3 DNA: TGTGCCAGCAGTTACTTCGGGGATTCTGGAAACACCATATATTTT.

Details on this clone: Germline is not matched at one junction end, which may reflect a read error. CDR3: CSSSFGGGELFF. The CDR3 nucleotides read TGTTCCAGCAGCTTCGGGGGCGGGGAGCTGTTTTTT. This chain joins TRBV7-9 and TRBJ2-2; weak D call: TRBD2 (6 bases). Germline CDR1 SEHNR, CDR2 FQNEAQ (reference sequence). The CDR3 has 12 residues.

The rearrangement links TRBV20-1 to TRBJ2-5; D is uncertain. V was shortened by 3 bases and J by 2 bases, with 4 bases between the two germline ends. The CDR3 runs 11 residues. Germline CDR1 DFQATT, CDR2 SNEGSKA (reference sequence). The CDR3 DNA reads as TGCAGTGCTAGCCATCAAGAGACCCAGTACTTC. Translated, it gives CSASHQETQYF.

V gene TRBV6-6 combines with J gene TRBJ1-5; 9 bases are a match to TRBD1. The germline CDR1 and CDR2 sequences are MNHNY and SVGAGI (reference sequence). The CDR3 has 13 amino acids. Germline trimming cut 5 bases from V and 6 bases from J; bases unmatched to any gene: 2. As DNA, the CDR3 is TGTGCCAGCAGTCCGGACAGGGGTCAGCCCCAGCATTTT. It translates to CASSPDRGQPQHF.

V usage is TRBV6-5 and J usage is TRBJ2-5; no firm D call. The DNA end is a closer match to TRBJ2-7, so the J assignment may be wrong. This CDR3 is built from 14 residues. CDR1 and CDR2 from the germline V gene are MNHEY and SVGAGI. The CDR3 nucleotides are TGTGCCAGCAGTTTCCGACGGAGTGCCTACGAGCAGTACTTC. As protein: CASSFRRSAYEQYF.

This clone was observed a handful of times. V and J are TRBV5-6 and TRBJ2-1, with D unclear. The CDR3 runs 12 residues. Per germline, CDR1 SGHDT and CDR2 YYEEEE. V was trimmed by 3 bases and J by 8 bases, leaving 9 bases between them. CDR3 bases: TGTGCCAGCAGCTACGCCTCGGATGAGCAGTTCTTC. It translates to CASSYASDEQFF.

This chain links TRBV29-1 with TRBJ1-2; D call uncertain. The germline V gene encodes CDR1 SQVTM and CDR2 ANQGSEA. This CDR3 is 11 amino acids long. The germline V and J ends were trimmed by 4 bases and 8 bases, with 11 bases remaining between them. In DNA form, the CDR3 reads TGCAGCGTTGCGGAAGGGAGCGGCTACACCTTC. Protein sequence: CSVAEGSGYTF.

This chain connects TRBV6-1 to TRBJ2-3; a possible D gene is TRBD1 (5 bases). The CDR3 is 16 residues long. Trimming shortened V by 3 bases and J by 1 base, and 14 bases separated the two germline ends. The germline V gene encodes CDR1 MNHNS and CDR2 SASEGT. The DNA for the CDR3 is TGTGCCAGCAGTGACGACAGAGGCAGGGGCACAGATACGCAGTATTTT. Encoded protein: CASSDDRGRGTDTQYF.

This clone was observed a few times. This sequence joins TRBV25-1 and TRBJ2-3, with D perhaps TRBD1 (6 bases). The CDR3 runs to 14 residues. The germline V and J ends were trimmed by 4 bases and 2 bases, with 10 bases remaining between them. Germline V gene data show CDR1 as MGHDK and CDR2 as SYGVNS. Here the CDR3 reads CASSGHRDTDTQYF. The DNA of the CDR3 is TGTGCCAGCAGTGGACACAGGGACACAGATACGCAGTATTTT.

The gene calls are TRBV18 and TRBJ1-2; the D is unclear. This CDR3 has 13 residues. V lost 6 bases and J lost 3, with 11 bases in between. Germline V gene sequence: CDR1 KGHSH, CDR2 LQKENI. CDR3 nucleotide sequence: TGTGCCAGCTCTCTCGGGTCAGACTATGGCTACACCTTC. The encoded protein is CASSLGSDYGYTF.

The CDR3 DNA sequence: TGTGCCAGCAGCTTCCGGAGCATCTCTGGGGCCAACGTCCTGACTTTC. This gives the protein CASSFRSISGANVLTF. This chain connects TRBV5-4 to TRBJ2-6; D remains unclear. V shed 2 bases and J shed 0 bases, with 9 bases lying between them. This CDR3 is 16 amino acids long. Germline loops: CDR1 SGHNT, CDR2 YYREEE (reference sequence).

The chain combines TRBV7-9 with TRBJ2-1, with TRBD2 identical over 7 bases. The length of the CDR3 is 16 residues. Germline lookup yields CDR1 SEHNR and CDR2 FQNEAQ (reference sequence). The junction had 7 bases not matched to a gene; V was cut back by 3 bases and J by 2 bases. CDR3 amino acids: CASSFQWGGTYNEQFF. CDR3 in DNA: TGTGCCAGCAGCTTCCAGTGGGGAGGGACCTACAATGAGCAGTTCTTC.

This chain uses TRBV7-9 with TRBJ1-5; 9 bases are a match to TRBD1. Germline lookup yields CDR1 SEHNR and CDR2 FQNEAQ (reference sequence). Trimming at V came to 1 base and at J to 0 bases, leaving 7 bases not matched to a gene. The CDR3 sequence is 18 residues long. In DNA form, the CDR3 reads TGTGCCAGCAGCTTAGATCTGGGACAGGGCTATAGCAATCAGCCCCAGCATTTT. This sequence encodes CASSLDLGQGYSNQPQHF.

V gene TRBV2 combines with J gene TRBJ2-1; TRBD2 matches 10 bases. Trimming took 10 bases from V and 6 from J; bases not matched to a gene: 6. Germline values: CDR1 SNHLY, CDR2 FYNNEI. The CDR3 sequence is 13 residues long. The CDR3 nucleotides read TGTGCCACCCTTGGACTAGCGGCCAATGAGCAGTTCTTC. Translation gives CATLGLAANEQFF.

About this clone: An end of the junction does not agree with germline; a read error may underlie this. The chain combines TRBV5-6 with TRBJ2-1; 14 nucleotides line up with TRBD2. CDR1 is SGHDT, CDR2 YYEEEE, per germline. The CDR3 consists of 15 residues. The CDR3 DNA reads TGTGCCAGCAGCCAAAGACTAGCGGGAGGGCCGAACAAGGTCTTC. This codes for CASSQRLAGGPNKVF.